This TCR beta chain was captured in a study of T cell responses to AZD1222 COVID-19 vaccine. The protocol was immunoSEQ multiplex PCR, while the TCRdb copy is restricted to in-frame clones and leaves out a portion. The sample consists of under 140,000 clones, 94% of them appearing once. Trimming removed 8 bases at V and 8 bases at J, with 21 bases between. From germline, CDR1 is MNHEY and CDR2 SVGAGI. The CDR3 spans 15 residues. The sequence came from an adult who received the AZD1222 COVID-19 vaccine. V and J are TRBV6-5 and TRBJ1-4; D gene uncertain. Specimen: peripheral blood, collected 28 days after the second AZD1222 dose. The CDR3 here is CASLPDPFGREKLFF. The CDR3 bases are TGTGCCAGCTTACCCGACCCTTTCGGCAGAGAAAAACTGTTTTTT.